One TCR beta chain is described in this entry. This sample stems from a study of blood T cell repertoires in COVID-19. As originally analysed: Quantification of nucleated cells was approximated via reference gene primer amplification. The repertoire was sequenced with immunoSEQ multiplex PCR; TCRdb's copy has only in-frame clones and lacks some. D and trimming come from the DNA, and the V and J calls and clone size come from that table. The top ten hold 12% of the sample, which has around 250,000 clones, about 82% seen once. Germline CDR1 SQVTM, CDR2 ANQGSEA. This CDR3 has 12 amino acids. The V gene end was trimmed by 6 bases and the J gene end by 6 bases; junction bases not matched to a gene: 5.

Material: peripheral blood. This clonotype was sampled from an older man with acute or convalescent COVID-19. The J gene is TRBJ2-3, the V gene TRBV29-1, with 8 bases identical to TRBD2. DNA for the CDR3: TGCAGCGTGGACGGGGGGGCGGATACGCAGTATTTT. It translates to CSVDGGADTQYF.